This T cell receptor beta chain was identified during a study of long-term antiretroviral therapy in people with HIV. The study, taken as a whole, reports: Clones that had undergone expansion before ART dominated the repertoire at all time points. Blood dates from the mid-2000s to the late 2010s, possibly under older ART regimens.

Runs used v3.0 of the immunoSEQ assay and were done at survey level. TCRdb keeps only in-frame clones here, not all; method: immunoSEQ multiplex PCR. The table records roughly 21,000 clones, roughly 85% of them present only once. On this clone itself: Its antigen remains unknown.

The ends were cut back, 8 bases at V and 4 bases at J, with 14 bases in the middle. The CDR3 consists of 13 residues. Germline values: CDR1 MNHEY, CDR2 SMNVEV (reference sequence). Post-ART PBMC samples numbered at least two per donor, and pre-ART ones at least one. This clonotype was sampled from a woman aged 40 to 55 with HIV. The chain uses TRBV27 and TRBJ1-1; D remains unclear. The sequences come from unsorted PBMCs, collected 4.1 years after starting antiretroviral therapy. The CDR3 nucleotides are TGTGCCAGCTACCTGACCGCTACCACTGAAGCTTTCTTT. It codes for CASYLTATTEAFF.